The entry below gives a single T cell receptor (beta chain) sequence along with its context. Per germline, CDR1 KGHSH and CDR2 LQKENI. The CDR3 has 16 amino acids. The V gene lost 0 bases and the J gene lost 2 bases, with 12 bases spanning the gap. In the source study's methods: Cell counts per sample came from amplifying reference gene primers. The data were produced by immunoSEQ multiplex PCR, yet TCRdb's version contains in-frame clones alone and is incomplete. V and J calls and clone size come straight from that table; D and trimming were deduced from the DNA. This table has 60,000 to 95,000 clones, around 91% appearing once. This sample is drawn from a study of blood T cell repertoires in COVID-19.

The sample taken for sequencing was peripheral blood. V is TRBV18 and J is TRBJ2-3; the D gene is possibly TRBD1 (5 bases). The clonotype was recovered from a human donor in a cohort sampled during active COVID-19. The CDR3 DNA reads TGTGCCAGCTCACCACCTTCTCAGGGATACACAGATACGCAGTATTTT. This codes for CASSPPSQGYTDTQYF.